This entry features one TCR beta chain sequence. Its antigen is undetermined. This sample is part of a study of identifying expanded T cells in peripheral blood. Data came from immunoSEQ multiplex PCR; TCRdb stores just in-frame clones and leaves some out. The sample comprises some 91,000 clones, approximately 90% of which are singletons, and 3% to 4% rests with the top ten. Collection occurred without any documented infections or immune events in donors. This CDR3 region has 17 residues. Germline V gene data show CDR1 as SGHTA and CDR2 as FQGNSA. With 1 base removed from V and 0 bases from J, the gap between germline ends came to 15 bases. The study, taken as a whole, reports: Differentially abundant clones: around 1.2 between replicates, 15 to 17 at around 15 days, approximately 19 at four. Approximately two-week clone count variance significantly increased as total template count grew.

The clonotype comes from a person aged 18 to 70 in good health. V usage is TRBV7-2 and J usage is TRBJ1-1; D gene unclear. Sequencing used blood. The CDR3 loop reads CASSLVEYRTLNTEAFF. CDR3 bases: TGTGCCAGCAGCTTAGTCGAGTACAGAACCTTGAACACTGAAGCTTTCTTT.